The table lists the clone carrying this T cell receptor beta chain with a count of one. Sequenced by immunoSEQ multiplex PCR; TCRdb stores in-frame clones only, minus some. Of some 230,000 clones listed, roughly 90% are singletons. The sample belongs to a study of blood T cell repertoires in COVID-19. Study summary: In each case, the material was cDNA or gDNA derived from T cells, B-cell-depleted T cells, or PBMCs.

This CDR3 region has 14 residues. Trimming removed 3 bases from V and 0 bases from J, with 8 bases in between. The germline V gene encodes CDR1 KGHSH and CDR2 LQKENI. What was sequenced was peripheral blood. The source is a young man who had recovered from COVID-19. The chain has TRBV18 and TRBJ1-1; D possibly corresponds to TRBD1 (5 bases). The CDR3 DNA sequence: TGTGCCAGCTCACCCAGGACATTGAACACTGAAGCTTTCTTT. Translated, it gives CASSPRTLNTEAFF.